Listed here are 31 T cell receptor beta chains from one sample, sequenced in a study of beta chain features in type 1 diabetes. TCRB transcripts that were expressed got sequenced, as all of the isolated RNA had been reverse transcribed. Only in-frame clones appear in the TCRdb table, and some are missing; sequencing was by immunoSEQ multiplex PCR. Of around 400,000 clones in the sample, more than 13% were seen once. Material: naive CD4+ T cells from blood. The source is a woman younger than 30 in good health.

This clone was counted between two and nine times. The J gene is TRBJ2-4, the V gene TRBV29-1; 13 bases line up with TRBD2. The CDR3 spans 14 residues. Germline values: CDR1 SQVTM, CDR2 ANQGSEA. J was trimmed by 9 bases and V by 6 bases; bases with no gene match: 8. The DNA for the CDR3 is TGCAGCGTCCATGGACTAGCGGGAGAGGGCATTCAGTACTTC. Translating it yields CSVHGLAGEGIQYF.

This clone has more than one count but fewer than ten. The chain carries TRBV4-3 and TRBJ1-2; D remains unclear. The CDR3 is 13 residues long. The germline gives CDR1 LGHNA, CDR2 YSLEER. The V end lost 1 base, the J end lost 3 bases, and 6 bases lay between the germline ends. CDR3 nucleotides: TGCGCCAGCAGCCAAGCCTTTGACTATGGCTACACCTTC. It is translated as CASSQAFDYGYTF.

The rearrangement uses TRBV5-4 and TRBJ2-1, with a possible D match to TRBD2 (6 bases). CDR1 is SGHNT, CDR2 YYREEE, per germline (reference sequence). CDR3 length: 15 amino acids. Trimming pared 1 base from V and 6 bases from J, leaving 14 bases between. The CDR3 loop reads CASSLYSAGSNEQFF. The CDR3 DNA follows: TGTGCCAGCAGCTTGTATTCGGCGGGGTCCAATGAGCAGTTCTTC.

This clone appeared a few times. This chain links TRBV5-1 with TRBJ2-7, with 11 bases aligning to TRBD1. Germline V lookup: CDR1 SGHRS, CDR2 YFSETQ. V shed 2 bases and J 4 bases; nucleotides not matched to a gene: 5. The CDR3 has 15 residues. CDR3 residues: CASSLIRDRGYEQYF. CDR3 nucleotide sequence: TGCGCCAGCAGCTTAATAAGGGACAGGGGGTACGAGCAGTACTTC.

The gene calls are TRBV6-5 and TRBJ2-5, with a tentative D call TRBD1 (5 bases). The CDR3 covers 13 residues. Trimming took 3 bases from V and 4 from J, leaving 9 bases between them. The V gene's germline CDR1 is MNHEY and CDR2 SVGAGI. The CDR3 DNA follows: TGTGCCAGCAGTTATCAGGGTGGAGAGACCCAGTACTTC. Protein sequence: CASSYQGGETQYF.

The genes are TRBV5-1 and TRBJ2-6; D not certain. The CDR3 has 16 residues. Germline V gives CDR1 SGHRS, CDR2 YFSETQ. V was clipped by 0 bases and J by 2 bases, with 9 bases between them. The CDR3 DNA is TGCGCCAGCAGCTTGGTTGTAGGAGCTGGGGCCAACGTCCTGACTTTC. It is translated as CASSLVVGAGANVLTF. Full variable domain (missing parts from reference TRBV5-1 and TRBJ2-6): KAGVTQTPRYLIKTRGQQVTLSCSPISGHRSVSWYQQTPGQGLQFLFEYFSETQRNKGNFPGRFSGRQFSNSRSEMNVSTLELGDSALYLCASSLVVGAGANVLTFGAGSRLTVL.

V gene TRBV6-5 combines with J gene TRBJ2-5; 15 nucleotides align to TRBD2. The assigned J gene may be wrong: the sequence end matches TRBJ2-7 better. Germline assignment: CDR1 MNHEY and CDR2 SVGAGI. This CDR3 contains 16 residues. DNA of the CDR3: TGTGCCAGCAGTTCCAGGACTAGCGGGAGGGCCTACGAGCAGTACTTC. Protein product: CASSSRTSGRAYEQYF.

The DNA for the CDR3 is TGTGCCAGCAGCGTAGCGGATGAAAAACTGTTTTTT. It codes for CASSVADEKLFF. This chain connects TRBV9 to TRBJ1-4; D is uncertain. V was pared by 0 bases and J by 6 bases, with 3 bases between. CDR3 length equals 12 residues. Germline CDR1 SGDLS, CDR2 YYNGEE.

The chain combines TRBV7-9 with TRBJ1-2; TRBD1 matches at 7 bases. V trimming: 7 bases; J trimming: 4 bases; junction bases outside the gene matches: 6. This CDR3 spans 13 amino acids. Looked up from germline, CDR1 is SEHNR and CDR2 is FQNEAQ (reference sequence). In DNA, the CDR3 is TGTGCCAGCACCCTAGGGGGCAGCTATGGCTACACCTTC. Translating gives CASTLGGSYGYTF.

The CDR3 DNA follows: TGCGCCAGCAGGGGACTAGCGGGAGCGAACACCGGGGAGCTGTTTTTT. It is translated as CASRGLAGANTGELFF. This chain uses TRBV5-1 with TRBJ2-2, with 14 bases identical to TRBD2. The length of the CDR3 is 16 residues. V dropped 5 bases and J dropped 0; count of bases not matched to a gene: 0. Germline V gene sequence: CDR1 SGHRS, CDR2 YFSETQ.

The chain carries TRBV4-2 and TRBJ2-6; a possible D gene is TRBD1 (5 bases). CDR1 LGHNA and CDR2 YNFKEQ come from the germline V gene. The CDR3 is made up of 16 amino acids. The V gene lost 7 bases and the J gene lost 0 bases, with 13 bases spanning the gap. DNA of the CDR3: TGTGCCAGCAAGTCAGGACAAAGCTCTGGGGCCAACGTCCTGACTTTC. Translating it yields CASKSGQSSGANVLTF.

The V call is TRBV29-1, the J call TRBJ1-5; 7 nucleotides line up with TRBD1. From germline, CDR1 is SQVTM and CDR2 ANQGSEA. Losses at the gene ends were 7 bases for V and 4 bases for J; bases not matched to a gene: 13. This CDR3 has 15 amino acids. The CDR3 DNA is TGCAGCGCCACCCTCGGACAGGACATGAATCAGCCCCAGCATTTT. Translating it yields CSATLGQDMNQPQHF.

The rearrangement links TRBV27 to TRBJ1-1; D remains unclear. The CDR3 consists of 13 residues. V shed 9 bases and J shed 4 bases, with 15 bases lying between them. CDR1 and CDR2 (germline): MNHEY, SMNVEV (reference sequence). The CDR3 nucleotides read TGTGCCAGTAAATTGAGCCGCGGCACTGAAGCTTTCTTT. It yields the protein CASKLSRGTEAFF.

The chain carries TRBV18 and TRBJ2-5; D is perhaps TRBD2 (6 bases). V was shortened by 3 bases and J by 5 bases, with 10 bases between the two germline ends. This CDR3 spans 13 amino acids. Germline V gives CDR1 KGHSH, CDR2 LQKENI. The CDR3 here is CASSPLSGETQYF. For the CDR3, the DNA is TGTGCCAGCTCACCCCTGAGCGGGGAGACCCAGTACTTC.

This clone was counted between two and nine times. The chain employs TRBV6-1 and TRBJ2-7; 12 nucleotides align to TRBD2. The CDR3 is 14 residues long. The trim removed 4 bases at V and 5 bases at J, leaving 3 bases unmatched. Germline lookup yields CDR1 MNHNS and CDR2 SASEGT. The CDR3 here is CASSASGRGNEQYF. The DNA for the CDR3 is TGTGCCAGCAGTGCTAGCGGGAGGGGAAACGAGCAGTACTTC.

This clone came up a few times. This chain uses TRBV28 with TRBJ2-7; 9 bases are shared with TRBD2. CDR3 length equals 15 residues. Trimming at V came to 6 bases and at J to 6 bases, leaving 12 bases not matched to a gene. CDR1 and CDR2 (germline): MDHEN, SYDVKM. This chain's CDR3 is CASSPGSSGIFEQYF. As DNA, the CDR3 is TGTGCCAGCAGCCCGGGGTCTAGCGGGATTTTCGAGCAGTACTTC. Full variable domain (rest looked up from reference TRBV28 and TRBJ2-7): DVKVTQSSRYLVKRTGEKVFLECVQDMDHENMFWYRQDPGLGLRLIYFSYDVKMKEKGDIPEGYSVSREKKERFSLILESASTNQTSMYLCASSPGSSGIFEQYFGPGTRLTVT.

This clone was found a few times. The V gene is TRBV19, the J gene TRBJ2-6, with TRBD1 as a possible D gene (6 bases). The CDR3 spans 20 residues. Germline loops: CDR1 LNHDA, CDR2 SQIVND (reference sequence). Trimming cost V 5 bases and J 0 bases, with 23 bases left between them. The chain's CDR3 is CASSSLQGKRRSSGANVLTF. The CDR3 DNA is TGTGCCAGTAGTTCCCTACAGGGAAAGAGGAGAAGCTCTGGGGCCAACGTCCTGACTTTC.

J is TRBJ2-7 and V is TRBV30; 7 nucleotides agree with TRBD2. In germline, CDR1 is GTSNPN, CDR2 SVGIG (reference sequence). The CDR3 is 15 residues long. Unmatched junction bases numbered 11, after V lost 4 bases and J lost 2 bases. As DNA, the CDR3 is TGTGCCTGGAATGGGGAGGCGGGAGCCCCCTACGAGCAGTACTTC. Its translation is CAWNGEAGAPYEQYF.

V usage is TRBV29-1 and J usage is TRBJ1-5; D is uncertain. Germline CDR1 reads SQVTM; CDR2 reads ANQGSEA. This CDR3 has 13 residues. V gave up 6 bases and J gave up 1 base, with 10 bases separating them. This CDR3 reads CSVSGPSNQPQHF. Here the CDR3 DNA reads TGCAGCGTCTCAGGTCCGAGCAATCAGCCCCAGCATTTT.

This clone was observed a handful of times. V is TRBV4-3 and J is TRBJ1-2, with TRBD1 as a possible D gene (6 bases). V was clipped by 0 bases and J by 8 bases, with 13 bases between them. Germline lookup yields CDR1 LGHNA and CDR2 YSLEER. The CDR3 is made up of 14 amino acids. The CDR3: CASSQEGAYRGYTF. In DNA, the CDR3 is TGCGCCAGCAGCCAAGAGGGGGCATATCGGGGCTACACCTTC.

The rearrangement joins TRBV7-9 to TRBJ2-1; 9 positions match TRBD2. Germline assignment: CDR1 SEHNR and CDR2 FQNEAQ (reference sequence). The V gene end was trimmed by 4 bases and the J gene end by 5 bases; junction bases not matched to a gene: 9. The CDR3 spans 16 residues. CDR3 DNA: TGTGCCAGCAGCTCACCCAGACTAGCGGTGAACAATGAGCAGTTCTTC. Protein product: CASSSPRLAVNNEQFF.

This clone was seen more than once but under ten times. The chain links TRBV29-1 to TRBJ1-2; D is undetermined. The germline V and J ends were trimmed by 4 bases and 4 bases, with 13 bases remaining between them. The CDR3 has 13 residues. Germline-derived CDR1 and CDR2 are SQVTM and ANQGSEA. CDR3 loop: CSVGRGSIYGYTF. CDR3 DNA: TGCAGCGTTGGTCGGGGTAGTATCTATGGCTACACCTTC.

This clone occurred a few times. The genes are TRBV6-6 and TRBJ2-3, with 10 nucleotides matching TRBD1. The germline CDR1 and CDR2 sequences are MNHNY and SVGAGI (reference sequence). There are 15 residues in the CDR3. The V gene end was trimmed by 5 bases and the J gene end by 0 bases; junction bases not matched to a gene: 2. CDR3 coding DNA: TGTGCCAGCAGTGACAGGGGGCGGAGCACAGATACGCAGTATTTT. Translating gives CASSDRGRSTDTQYF.

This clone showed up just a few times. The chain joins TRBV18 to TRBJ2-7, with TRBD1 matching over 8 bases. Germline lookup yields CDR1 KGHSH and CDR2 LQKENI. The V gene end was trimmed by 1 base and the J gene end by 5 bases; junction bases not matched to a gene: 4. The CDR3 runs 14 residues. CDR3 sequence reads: CASSPRQGRNEQYF. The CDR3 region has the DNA TGTGCCAGCTCACCACGACAGGGGAGGAACGAGCAGTACTTC. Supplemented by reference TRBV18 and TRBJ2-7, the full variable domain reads NAGVMQNPRHLVRRRGQEARLRCSPMKGHSHVYWYRQLPEEGLKFMVYLQKENIIDESGMPKERFSAEFPKEGPSILRIQQVVRGDSAAYFCASSPRQGRNEQYFGPGTRLTVT.

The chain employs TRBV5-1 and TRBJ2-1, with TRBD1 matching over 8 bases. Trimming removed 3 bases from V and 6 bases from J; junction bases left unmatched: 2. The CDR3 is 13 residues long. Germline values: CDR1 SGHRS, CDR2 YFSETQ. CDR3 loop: CASSWTGSNEQFF. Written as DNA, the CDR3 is TGCGCCAGCAGCTGGACAGGGAGCAATGAGCAGTTCTTC.

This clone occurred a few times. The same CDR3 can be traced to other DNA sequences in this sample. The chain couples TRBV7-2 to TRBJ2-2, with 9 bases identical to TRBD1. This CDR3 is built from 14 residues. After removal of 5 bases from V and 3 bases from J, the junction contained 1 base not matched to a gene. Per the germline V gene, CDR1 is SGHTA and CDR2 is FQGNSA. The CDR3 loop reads CASSRTGDTGELFF. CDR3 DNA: TGTGCCAGCAGCCGGACAGGGGACACCGGGGAGCTGTTTTTT.

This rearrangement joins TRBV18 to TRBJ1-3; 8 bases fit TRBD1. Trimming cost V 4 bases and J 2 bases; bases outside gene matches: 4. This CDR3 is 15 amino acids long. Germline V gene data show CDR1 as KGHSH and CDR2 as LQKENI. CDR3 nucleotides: TGTGCCAGCTCACGAGACAGGGGCCCTGGAAACACCATATATTTT. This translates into CASSRDRGPGNTIYF. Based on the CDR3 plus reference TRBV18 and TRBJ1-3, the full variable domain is NAGVMQNPRHLVRRRGQEARLRCSPMKGHSHVYWYRQLPEEGLKFMVYLQKENIIDESGMPKERFSAEFPKEGPSILRIQQVVRGDSAAYFCASSRDRGPGNTIYFGEGSWLTVV.

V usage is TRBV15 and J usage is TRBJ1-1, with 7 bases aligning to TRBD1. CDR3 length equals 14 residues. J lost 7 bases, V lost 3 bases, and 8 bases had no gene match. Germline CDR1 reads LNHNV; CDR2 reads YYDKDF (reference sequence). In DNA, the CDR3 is TGTGCCACCAGCAGCGGGACAGTGAGCCTTGAAGCTTTCTTT. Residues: CATSSGTVSLEAFF.

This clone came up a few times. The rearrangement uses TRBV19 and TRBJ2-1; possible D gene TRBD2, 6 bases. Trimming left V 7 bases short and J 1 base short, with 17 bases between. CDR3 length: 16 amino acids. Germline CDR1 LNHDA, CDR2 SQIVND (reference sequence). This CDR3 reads CASNSWSGSSYNEQFF. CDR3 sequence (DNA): TGTGCCAGTAATTCCTGGAGCGGGTCATCCTACAATGAGCAGTTCTTC.

This CDR3 is CASAGGGSNEAFF. Written as DNA, the CDR3 is TGTGCCAGCGCCGGGGGGGGGTCAAATGAAGCTTTCTTT. This chain links TRBV7-3 with TRBJ1-1; D possibly corresponds to TRBD1 (5 bases). This CDR3 is built from 13 residues. Trimming left V 8 bases short and J 7 bases short, with 17 bases between. Germline loops: CDR1 SGHTA, CDR2 FQGTGA. Supplemented by reference TRBV7-3 and TRBJ1-1, the full variable domain reads GAGVSQTPSNKVTEKGKYVELRCDPISGHTALYWYRQSLGQGPEFLIYFQGTGAADDSGLPNDRFFAVRPEGSVSTLKIQRTERGDSAVYLCASAGGGSNEAFFGQGTRLTVV.

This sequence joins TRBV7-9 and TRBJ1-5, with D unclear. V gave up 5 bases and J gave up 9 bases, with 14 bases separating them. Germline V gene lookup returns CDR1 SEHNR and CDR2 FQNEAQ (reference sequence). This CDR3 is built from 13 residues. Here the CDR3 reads CASSPERGSPQHF. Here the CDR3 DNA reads TGTGCCAGCAGCCCCGAGCGGGGTTCGCCCCAGCATTTT.